These 7 T cell receptor beta chains were all obtained from the same sample, sequenced in a study of response to subunit inactivated influenza vaccine. TCRdb reanalysed the RT-PCR reads using MiXCR and keeps one entry per CDR3 protein. The sample lists 430,000 or so distinct CDR3 sequences, 10% to 11% occurring once. The sequenced sample was PBMCs from blood, obtained 35 to 45 days after vaccination. The origin of the receptors is a man in his fifties who received an inactivated influenza vaccine.

Only a few counts were recorded for this clonotype. The chain joins TRBV7-6 to TRBJ2-1, with 7 nucleotides matching TRBD1. Trimming at V came to 5 bases and at J to 3 bases, leaving 7 bases not matched to a gene. The CDR3 covers 15 residues. The V gene's germline CDR1 is SGHVS and CDR2 FNYEAQ. The CDR3 nucleotides read TGTGCCAGCAGCCGTCGGACAGGTGACTACAATGAGCAGTTCTTC. The encoded protein is CASSRRTGDYNEQFF.

The V gene is TRBV20-1, the J gene TRBJ2-7; 11 bases are shared with TRBD1. Germline assignment: CDR1 DFQATT and CDR2 SNEGSKA (reference sequence). The length of the CDR3 is 15 residues. The V and J ends lost 5 bases and 9 bases, in that order; junction bases with no gene match: 15. The CDR3 region has the DNA TGCAGTGCTTCCCGCGTCCCGGGACAGGGGGGGACGCAGTACTTC. It is translated as CSASRVPGQGGTQYF.

This chain links TRBV11-2 with TRBJ2-3, with 10 bases identical to TRBD2. The CDR3 has 17 amino acids. V shed 5 bases and J 2 bases; nucleotides not matched to a gene: 10. Germline assignment: CDR1 SGHAT and CDR2 FQNNGV. CDR3 amino acids: CASSPRGSGGFTDTQYF. The CDR3 nucleotides read TGTGCCAGCAGCCCACGAGGTAGCGGGGGGTTCACAGATACGCAGTATTTT.

The rearrangement uses TRBV20-1 and TRBJ2-7, with TRBD1 matching over 8 bases. This CDR3 is 11 amino acids long. From germline, CDR1 is DFQATT and CDR2 SNEGSKA (reference sequence). With V trimmed by 4 bases and J by 7 bases, 3 bases remained unmatched. DNA for the CDR3: TGCAGTGCTACAGGGGGCGAGGAGCAGTACTTC. It codes for CSATGGEEQYF.

V gene TRBV7-2 combines with J gene TRBJ1-1, with 8 positions matching TRBD1. The CDR3 contains 12 residues. Trimming cost V 3 bases and J 9 bases; bases outside gene matches: 3. Germline values: CDR1 SGHTA, CDR2 FQGNSA. CDR3 DNA sequence: TGTGCCAGCAGCTTCCGGGACAGGCAAGCTTTCTTT. It specifies CASSFRDRQAFF.

This clonotype turned up a few times. V gene TRBV19 combines with J gene TRBJ2-2; TRBD2 agrees at 12 bases. In germline, CDR1 is LNHDA, CDR2 SQIVND (reference sequence). Trimming at V came to 4 bases and at J to 4 bases, leaving 4 bases not matched to a gene. This CDR3 is 16 amino acids long. The CDR3 here is CASSTRLAGATGELFF. CDR3 in DNA: TGTGCCAGTAGTACGAGACTAGCGGGAGCCACCGGGGAGCTGTTTTTT.

CDR3 residues: CASSLGRSGEQFF. In DNA, the CDR3 is TGTGCCAGCAGTCTCGGACGATCCGGTGAGCAGTTCTTC. The rearrangement links TRBV12-3 or TRBV12-4 to TRBJ2-1, with unresolved D. V shed 5 bases and J shed 9 bases, with 14 bases lying between them. The CDR3 has 13 residues.